The present entry profiles one TCR beta chain with its context. Looked up from germline, CDR1 is MNHEY and CDR2 is SMNVEV (reference sequence). Trimming took 7 bases from V and 4 from J, leaving 16 bases between them. The CDR3 is 14 amino acids. This specimen comes from a study of blood T cell repertoires in COVID-19. Study processing details: Reference gene primers were amplified, and this amplification served to estimate nucleated cell counts. Method: immunoSEQ multiplex PCR; TCRdb's copy keeps in-frame clones and lacks some. The V and J calls and clone size come from that table; D and trimming were worked out from the DNA. The sample includes 200,000 to 250,000 clones, more than 70% of them seen just once.

The TCR originated in an older man with acute or convalescent COVID-19. V is TRBV27 and J is TRBJ1-1, with a weak D call TRBD1 (6 bases). What was sequenced was peripheral blood. The DNA for the CDR3 is TGTGCCAGCACCTACAGGGAGGGAGGCACTGAAGCTTTCTTT. It translates to CASTYREGGTEAFF.